One T cell receptor beta chain is described in this entry. The data stem from a study of control samples from healthy donors and cancer patients. Germline V gene lookup returns CDR1 MNHEY and CDR2 SVGEGT. The CDR3 is 11 amino acids. Trimming took off 5 bases at V and 8 bases at J, with 9 bases between the two ends. Profiling relied on immunoSEQ multiplex PCR, and the TCRdb table lists in-frame clones only, not all of them. The data show about 130,000 clones, with around 90% seen just once and 4.5% to 7% held by the top ten. The sequencing input was blood. The source is a man aged 18 to 30 in good health. The V call is TRBV6-2 or TRBV6-3, the J call TRBJ1-1, with D possibly TRBD1 on 5 matching bases. CDR3 sequence (DNA): TGTGCCAGCAGTAGGGACGACGAAGCTTTCTTT. Protein product: CASSRDDEAFF.